The rows below give T cell receptor beta chains drawn from one sample of a study of OX40 agonist ivuxolimab in advanced cancers. Here immunoSEQ multiplex PCR was the method, and the copy in TCRdb shows in-frame clones only, minus some. The data show 100,000 to 150,000 clones, just over 90% seen once. The source material was CD4+ or CD8+ T cells sorted from blood, sampled in a trial of the OX40 agonist ivuxolimab. These receptor sequences come from an adult with an advanced solid tumor such as melanoma, head and neck, liver or kidney cancer. Each CDR3 is given with its conserved first and last residue. Size is stated for part of the rows, as once, few or many counts, or as a class when the clone is expanded.

abundance	j_gene	v_gene	CDR3aa
NA	TRBJ2-7	TRBV5-6	CASSGDWASDPSEQYF
once	TRBJ2-7	TRBV5-6	CASSLVGTHSYEQYF
NA	TRBJ2-1	TRBV10-2	CATQLAGVNEQFF
NA	TRBJ2-7	TRBV5-4	CASSSPQDSGEQYF
NA	TRBJ2-1	TRBV29-1	CSAQGFPANEQFF
NA	TRBJ2-1	TRBV6-5	CASSLSTGPEEQFF
NA	TRBJ1-5	TRBV28	CASSLRSLPGNQPQHF
few	TRBJ2-3	TRBV2	CASRGDNTDTQYF
NA	TRBJ1-1	TRBV6-5	CASTLQGDTEAFF
once	TRBJ2-7	TRBV19	CASSIFLATGYEQYF
NA	TRBJ1-2	TRBV19	CASRDTGGANYGYTF
once	NA	TRBV20-1	CSARLGYEQYF
NA	TRBJ1-4	TRBV28	CASSRSRDLNEKLFF
NA	TRBJ2-7	TRBV6-1	CASFERVSPYEQYF
NA	TRBJ1-5	TRBV7-9	CASSNDTSNQPQHF
few	TRBJ2-2	TRBV5-6	CASSLRGSGGELFF
NA	TRBJ2-7	TRBV11-2	CASTVGAGLSYEQYF
NA	TRBJ2-5	TRBV7-2	CASSFDRVQETQYF
NA	TRBJ1-2	TRBV10-3	CAISPQDRAPYGYTF
NA	TRBJ2-1	TRBV9	CASSGTGGKDEQFF
once	TRBJ2-2	TRBV4-2	CASSQETSMTGELFF
NA	TRBJ2-1	TRBV7-9	CASSLGGSSGSMYEQFF
NA	TRBJ1-1	TRBV5-1	CASSVTGGETEAFF
NA	TRBJ1-5	TRBV5-8	CASSFGTGGAQPQHF
NA	TRBJ2-7	TRBV11-2	CASSYPRLAGAYEQYF
NA	TRBJ2-2	TRBV7-2	CASSLMARVGGSTGELFF
NA	TRBJ2-4	TRBV7-9	CASSRLETGPLAKNIQYF
NA	TRBJ2-6	TRBV18	CASSPPGAGASSGANVLTF
NA	TRBJ2-2	TRBV6-5	CASSYRGHNTGELFF
few	TRBJ1-4	TRBV7-9	CASGRGNEKLFF
NA	TRBJ1-1	TRBV29-1	CSVETGIEAFF
NA	TRBJ2-7	TRBV6-1	CASSEASTVAEQYF
NA	TRBJ2-7	TRBV7-9	CASSLGQGTYEQYF
NA	TRBJ1-3	TRBV9	CASSPRDIGDTIYF
NA	TRBJ2-7	TRBV19	CASSGTGGLIEQYF
few	TRBJ1-2	TRBV9	CASEGTDNYGYTF
once	TRBJ1-1	TRBV7-2	CASSLAPKNTEAFF
NA	TRBJ2-1	TRBV9	CASSRRLGLSSYNEQFF